This TCR beta chain originates from a study of T cell responses to AZD1222 COVID-19 vaccine. Findings and limits, study-wide: As reported, nearly half of all spike-specific TCRs target variant regions that are unmutated. White British people made up most donors, females outnumbered males, and clonal diversity was possibly underestimated.

Regarding this clone: No antigen is known for it.

Generated by immunoSEQ multiplex PCR, the TCRdb table keeps only in-frame clones and is missing some. The sample records around 160,000 clones, about 93% being singletons. Sequencing used peripheral blood, obtained on day 0 of AZD1222 vaccination. The clonotype originates from an adult in good health.

The CDR3 region is CASSLAGHTDTQYF. The CDR3 coding sequence is TGTGCCAGCAGCTTAGCCGGACACACAGATACGCAGTATTTT. The chain carries TRBV7-8 and TRBJ2-3; a possible D gene is TRBD1 (5 bases). Germline assignment: CDR1 SGHVS and CDR2 FQNEAQ. The CDR3 is 14 amino acids. Trimming pared 0 bases from V and 2 bases from J, leaving 6 bases between.